This passage covers 30 T cell receptor beta chains from one sample sequenced in a study of blood T cell repertoires in COVID-19 (dated by TCRdb to the early 2020s). The library was made by the immunoSEQ multiplex PCR assay. Held by TCRdb, this immuneACCESS table contains in-frame sequences only and omits some clones. Under half of the omission traces to an unresolved V gene where checked; the cause of the rest is unknown. Here the sample has 110,000 to 150,000 clones; 80% to 90% occur a single time. Around 2.9% of the sample goes to the ten largest clones. Sequenced: peripheral blood. Receptors originate from a man aged 55 to 70 with active or convalescent COVID-19.

The rearrangement links TRBV7-2 to TRBJ1-4; the D is unclear. V was trimmed by 0 bases and J by 8 bases, leaving 19 bases between them. Germline V gives CDR1 SGHTA, CDR2 FQGNSA. The CDR3 totals 17 residues. The CDR3 coding sequence is TGTGCCAGCAGCTTAGCGCCCGGGAGCCTAACGAGCGAAAAACTGTTTTTT. It yields the protein CASSLAPGSLTSEKLFF.

The chain has TRBV7-6 and TRBJ2-7; TRBD2 might be the D (5 bases). The CDR3 contains 13 residues. Deletions cut 5 bases from V and 3 bases from J, with 11 bases between. From germline, CDR1 is SGHVS and CDR2 FNYEAQ. Here the CDR3 DNA reads TGTGCCAGCAGCGTCGCCGGGAACTACGAGCAGTACTTC. It specifies CASSVAGNYEQYF.

V and J are TRBV10-3 and TRBJ2-7, with a possible D match to TRBD1 (6 bases). This CDR3 is built from 15 residues. Germline loops: CDR1 ENHRY, CDR2 SYGVKD. Between the trimmed V and J ends, which lost 0 bases and 1 base, there was a span of 10 bases. The CDR3 bases are TGTGCCATCAGTGAGTCACAGGGCGGATCCTACGAGCAGTACTTC. It yields the protein CAISESQGGSYEQYF.

This chain uses TRBV30 with TRBJ2-7; TRBD1 aligns across 10 bases. Germline V gene data show CDR1 as GTSNPN and CDR2 as SVGIG (reference sequence). After removal of 5 bases from V and 2 bases from J, the junction contained 12 bases not matched to a gene. This CDR3 has 16 amino acids. CDR3 amino acids: CAWVAGTGVSPYEQYF. In DNA, the CDR3 is TGTGCCTGGGTTGCCGGGACAGGGGTTAGCCCCTACGAGCAGTACTTC. Drawing the rest from reference TRBV30 and TRBJ2-7, the complete variable domain is SQTIHQWPATLVQPVGSPLSLECTVEGTSNPNLYWYRQAAGRGLQLLFYSVGIGQISSEVPQNLSASRPQDRQFILSSKKLLLSDSGFYLCAWVAGTGVSPYEQYFGPGTRLTVT.

The V call is TRBV28, the J call TRBJ1-4; D not resolved. The CDR3 sequence is 14 residues long. Per germline, CDR1 MDHEN and CDR2 SYDVKM. V was cut by 3 bases and J by 4 bases, with 9 bases left in between. The CDR3 loop is CASSFGQHNEKLFF. Here the CDR3 DNA reads TGTGCCAGCAGTTTTGGGCAGCATAATGAAAAACTGTTTTTT.

The chain recombines TRBV12-3 or TRBV12-4 with TRBJ1-1; 9 bases are a match to TRBD1. The V gene end was trimmed by 6 bases and the J gene end by 5 bases; junction bases not matched to a gene: 4. The CDR3 has 13 residues. The CDR3 region is CASSYRGRTEAFF. CDR3 DNA: TGTGCCAGCAGCTACAGGGGGCGGACTGAAGCTTTCTTT.

This clone occurred once. This chain joins TRBV6-5 and TRBJ2-1; TRBD2 might be the D (5 bases). Germline CDR1 MNHEY, CDR2 SVGAGI. CDR3 length: 13 residues. The V end lost 6 bases, the J end lost 2 bases, and 8 bases lay between the germline ends. For the CDR3, the DNA is TGTGCCAGCAGGGTAGCGACCTACAATGAGCAGTTCTTC. Protein sequence: CASRVATYNEQFF.

The chain employs TRBV1 and TRBJ2-5; the table's D call, TRBD2, was not checked against the DNA. TRBV1 is noted as a pseudogene. The CDR3 spans 17 residues. The CDR3 region has the DNA TGCACCAGCAGCCAAGTAGCGGGGGGGCCTAAACAAGAGACCCAGTACTTC. Its protein is CTSSQVAGGPKQETQYF.

This rearrangement joins TRBV10-3 to TRBJ1-2; tentatively, D is TRBD1 (5 bases). With 2 bases removed from V and 4 bases from J, the gap between germline ends came to 11 bases. Germline V gene data show CDR1 as ENHRY and CDR2 as SYGVKD. The CDR3 totals 14 residues. The CDR3 DNA sequence: TGTGCCATCAGTGAGCTGGGGGGGAGCTATGGCTACACCTTC. The encoded protein is CAISELGGSYGYTF.

This rearrangement joins TRBV15 to TRBJ2-4, with D maybe TRBD2 (5 bases). There are 17 residues in the CDR3. Trimming left V 3 bases short and J 0 bases short, with 15 bases between. CDR1 is LNHNV, CDR2 YYDKDF, per germline (reference sequence). The CDR3 region is CATSSPPVGGAKNIQYF. For the CDR3, the DNA is TGTGCCACCAGCAGCCCCCCCGTCGGAGGAGCCAAAAACATTCAGTACTTC. Together with reference TRBV15 and TRBJ2-4, the CDR3 gives the full variable domain: DAMVIQNPRYQVTQFGKPVTLSCSQTLNHNVMYWYQQKSSQAPKLLFHYYDKDFNNEADTPDNFQSRRPNTSFCFLDIRSPGLGDTAMYLCATSSPPVGGAKNIQYFGAGTRLSVL.

The rearrangement uses TRBV27 and TRBJ1-4; D gene ambiguous. The CDR3 consists of 15 residues. Between the trimmed V and J ends, which lost 9 bases and 4 bases, there was a span of 18 bases. Germline lookup yields CDR1 MNHEY and CDR2 SMNVEV (reference sequence). As DNA, the CDR3 is TGTGCCAGTTCCCCCCGCAACAGACATAATGAAAAACTGTTTTTT. Encoded protein: CASSPRNRHNEKLFF.

This chain joins TRBV14 and TRBJ2-1, with D maybe TRBD2 (5 bases). V was cut by 0 bases and J by 11 bases, with 20 bases left in between. In germline, CDR1 is SGHDN, CDR2 FVKESK. The CDR3 runs 16 residues. This chain's CDR3 is CASSQDDFRSSGKQFF. In DNA, the CDR3 is TGTGCCAGCAGCCAAGATGACTTTCGGAGCTCGGGGAAGCAGTTCTTC.

The V gene is TRBV4-3, the J gene TRBJ2-1, with D possibly TRBD2 on 5 matching bases. Between the trimmed V and J ends, which lost 6 bases and 5 bases, there was a span of 17 bases. The CDR3 consists of 15 residues. Germline CDR1 and CDR2: LGHNA and YSLEER. CDR3 bases: TGCGCCAGCAGACCGGCCCAGAGGGCGGACAATGAGCAGTTCTTC. It specifies CASRPAQRADNEQFF.

DNA for the CDR3: TGTGCCAGCAGCTTATTCCAGGGGAATAATTCACCCCTCCACTTT. As protein: CASSLFQGNNSPLHF. The chain joins TRBV11-2 to TRBJ1-6; TRBD1 might be the D (6 bases). CDR1 SGHAT and CDR2 FQNNGV come from the germline V gene. CDR3 length: 15 amino acids. The germline V and J ends were trimmed by 2 bases and 5 bases, with 10 bases remaining between them.

This clone showed up just a few times. The CDR3 DNA sequence: TGTGCCAGCAGCTTAAATTTCCTCGGGGGAAACACCATATATTTT. This encodes CASSLNFLGGNTIYF. This chain links TRBV5-5 with TRBJ1-3; no reliable D call. Germline CDR1 is SGHKS and CDR2 is YYEKEE (reference sequence). Trimming shortened V by 2 bases and J by 4 bases, and 13 bases separated the two germline ends. The CDR3 runs to 15 residues.

This clone was seen a handful of times. This rearrangement joins TRBV7-8 to TRBJ2-2, with TRBD2 as a possible D gene (6 bases). The germline V gene encodes CDR1 SGHVS and CDR2 FQNEAQ. This CDR3 is 16 amino acids long. V was clipped by 1 base and J by 7 bases, with 16 bases between them. CDR3 DNA: TGTGCCAGCAGCTTAGTACTAGCCAACGGGGGCGGGGAGCTGTTTTTT. Translation: CASSLVLANGGGELFF.

The CDR3 here is CSVEGQGATEAFF. The CDR3 DNA follows: TGCAGCGTTGAGGGACAGGGGGCCACTGAAGCTTTCTTT. V gene TRBV29-1 combines with J gene TRBJ1-1; 12 bases are a match to TRBD1. The V segment lost 3 bases and the J segment 4 bases; nucleotides outside the gene matches: 0. This CDR3 comprises 13 residues. Germline CDR1 is SQVTM and CDR2 is ANQGSEA.

In this sample, this clone turned up once. The chain joins TRBV4-3 to TRBJ1-1, with D possibly being TRBD1 (6 bases). The V end was cut by 0 bases, the J end by 3 bases, with 11 bases between. The CDR3 covers 15 residues. Germline V lookup: CDR1 LGHNA, CDR2 YSLEER. The CDR3 DNA follows: TGCGCCAGCAGCCAAGATCGACAGGTCTACACTGAAGCTTTCTTT. Its translation is CASSQDRQVYTEAFF.

The CDR3 protein is CASSPGRQTDTQYF. CDR3 bases: TGTGCCAGCTCACCAGGGAGGCAGACAGATACGCAGTATTTT. The rearrangement joins TRBV18 to TRBJ2-3; TRBD2 is a possible D gene (6 bases). The germline V and J ends were trimmed by 2 bases and 3 bases, with 9 bases remaining between them. This CDR3 has 14 amino acids. Germline loops: CDR1 KGHSH, CDR2 LQKENI.

V and J are TRBV29-1 and TRBJ2-3, with TRBD1 as a possible D gene (5 bases). There are 14 residues in the CDR3. V lost 4 bases and J lost 2, with 13 bases in between. From germline, CDR1 is SQVTM and CDR2 ANQGSEA. The CDR3 loop is CSVAATDITDTQYF. The CDR3 DNA follows: TGCAGCGTTGCCGCGACAGATATCACAGATACGCAGTATTTT.

The chain joins TRBV28 to TRBJ1-2; maybe TRBD1 (5 bases). The V end was cut by 6 bases, the J end by 5 bases, with 19 bases between. Germline CDR1 and CDR2: MDHEN and SYDVKM. This CDR3 has 15 amino acids. CDR3 sequence: CASSLGTARRYGYTF. The CDR3 bases are TGTGCCAGCAGCCTCGGGACTGCGCGACGGTATGGCTACACCTTC.

The V call is TRBV13, the J call TRBJ2-5; D gene ambiguous. The V gene's germline CDR1 is PRHDT and CDR2 FYEKMQ (reference sequence). Trimming removed 4 bases at V and 5 bases at J, with 17 bases between. The CDR3 sequence is 15 residues long. The CDR3 DNA is TGTGCCAGCAGCTCCTACTCGGTAGAGCCTGAGACCCAGTACTTC. This sequence encodes CASSSYSVEPETQYF.

The chain is built from TRBV28 and TRBJ1-4; tentatively, D is TRBD1 (6 bases). The CDR3 has 13 amino acids. V was pared by 8 bases and J by 0 bases, with 7 bases between. Per the germline V gene, CDR1 is MDHEN and CDR2 is SYDVKM. The chain's CDR3 is CASRTATNEKLFF. CDR3 bases: TGTGCCAGCCGGACAGCAACTAATGAAAAACTGTTTTTT.

The chain joins TRBV6-5 to TRBJ2-5; D remains unclear. The CDR3 spans 14 residues. V shed 5 bases and J shed 5 bases, with 15 bases lying between them. Per germline, CDR1 MNHEY and CDR2 SVGAGI. CDR3 sequence reads: CASSPWSPGETQYF. The CDR3 bases are TGTGCCAGCAGTCCCTGGTCACCCGGGGAGACCCAGTACTTC.

This clone has just a few counts. The J gene is TRBJ1-1, the V gene TRBV7-6; TRBD1 agrees at 7 bases. J gave up 8 bases and V 1 base, and 7 bases lay outside the gene matches. The CDR3 is 14 residues long. Germline CDR1 SGHVS, CDR2 FNYEAQ. The DNA for the CDR3 is TGTGCCAGCAGCTTAGATCCAGGGGGGTCGGAAGCTTTCTTT. Translating gives CASSLDPGGSEAFF. The full variable domain, completed using reference TRBV7-6 and TRBJ1-1, is GAGVSQSPRYKVTKRGQDVALRCDPISGHVSLYWYRQALGQGPEFLTYFNYEAQQDKSGLPNDRFSAERPEGSISTLTIQRTEQRDSAMYRCASSLDPGGSEAFFGQGTRLTVV.

This clone is a singleton in its sample. The rearrangement joins TRBV27 to TRBJ1-6; possible D gene TRBD1, 5 bases. Per the germline V gene, CDR1 is MNHEY and CDR2 is SMNVEV (reference sequence). This CDR3 comprises 18 residues. Trimming took off 0 bases at V and 3 bases at J, with 15 bases between the two ends. The CDR3 loop is CASSLSPQGAFYNSPLHF. The CDR3 DNA sequence: TGTGCCAGCAGTTTATCTCCCCAAGGGGCTTTCTATAATTCACCCCTCCACTTT.

This chain uses TRBV9 with TRBJ2-1, with TRBD2 matching over 9 bases. V trimming: 4 bases; J trimming: 8 bases; junction bases outside the gene matches: 13. The germline gives CDR1 SGDLS, CDR2 YYNGEE. The CDR3 contains 16 residues. The CDR3 here is CASSPSASGGRYEQFF. CDR3 DNA: TGTGCCAGCAGCCCAAGTGCCAGCGGGGGGAGGTATGAGCAGTTCTTC.

A single count supports this clone. The rearrangement joins TRBV6-2 or TRBV6-3 to TRBJ1-1, with 7 bases that match TRBD1. Per germline, CDR1 MNHEY and CDR2 SVGEGT. This CDR3 region has 12 residues. Unmatched junction bases numbered 2, after V lost 4 bases and J lost 6 bases. In DNA form, the CDR3 reads TGTGCCAGCAGTTTCGGACAGGCTGAAGCTTTCTTT. It yields the protein CASSFGQAEAFF.

This sequence joins TRBV21-1 and TRBJ2-1; the table's D call, TRBD1, was not checked against the DNA. TRBV21-1 is noted as a pseudogene. The CDR3 has 20 residues. CDR3 protein: CASSKRQGGEKANSYNEQFF. CDR3 nucleotides: TGTGCCAGCAGCAAAAGGCAGGGTGGGGAAAAAGCTAACTCCTACAATGAGCAGTTCTTC.

The CDR3, as DNA: TGTGCCTGGAAGCGACAGGGCGCCGCTGAAGCTTTCTTT. Translation: CAWKRQGAAEAFF. The chain employs TRBV30 and TRBJ1-1, with TRBD1 matching 7 bases. Germline CDR1 GTSNPN, CDR2 SVGIG (reference sequence). Germline trimming cut 4 bases from V and 6 bases from J; bases unmatched to any gene: 8. CDR3 length: 13 residues.